This T cell receptor (beta chain) emerged from a study of CD8 T cells in Susac syndrome. Negative isolation was used for CD8+ and CD4+ T cells, and FACS enrichment was applied to TEMRA cells. CDR1 is GTSNPN, CDR2 SVGIG, per germline (reference sequence). This CDR3 is built from 13 residues. Germline trimming cut 1 base from V and 7 bases from J; bases unmatched to any gene: 3. Reverse transcription used roughly 0.5 to 1 ug RNA and random hexamers. It was immunoSEQ multiplex PCR that amplified TCR beta CDR3 across 54 Vbeta and 13 Jbeta. TCRdb re-called the immunoSEQ multiplex PCR reads with MiXCR, one entry per CDR3 protein. The sample gives fewer than 150,000 distinct CDR3 sequences, under 95% of which show up once; approximately 0.24% is in the top ten.

The chain links TRBV30 to TRBJ2-1; 8 positions match TRBD1. This receptor was identified in a human donor with multiple sclerosis. Sequenced sample: CD8+ T cells from PBMCs. DNA for the CDR3: TGTGCCTGGAGTGACACAGGGGGAAATGAGCAGTTCTTC. Its protein product is CAWSDTGGNEQFF.